These 5 T cell receptor beta chains came from one sample sequenced in a study of blood T cell repertoires in COVID-19. The table came from immunoSEQ multiplex PCR; TCRdb's copy has only in-frame clones and leaves some out. The sample yields about 88,000 clones, about 71% seen once. Sequencing used peripheral blood. The receptors were sampled from a woman aged 55-69 years in a cohort sampled during active or convalescent COVID-19.

A few counts support this clone. The chain employs TRBV7-9 and TRBJ1-3, with TRBD1 identical over 10 bases. This CDR3 spans 17 amino acids. J gave up 3 bases and V 5 bases, and 10 bases lay outside the gene matches. The germline V gene encodes CDR1 SEHNR and CDR2 FQNEAQ (reference sequence). The CDR3 region has the DNA TGTGCCAGCAGCACGAGACAGGGGGCGGATGGTGGAAACACCATATATTTT. It translates to CASSTRQGADGGNTIYF. Drawing the rest from reference TRBV7-9 and TRBJ1-3, the complete variable domain is DTGVSQNPRHKITKRGQNVTFRCDPISEHNRLYWYRQTLGQGPEFLTYFQNEAQLEKSRLLSDRFSAERPKGSFSTLEIQRTEQGDSAMYLCASSTRQGADGGNTIYFGEGSWLTVV.

This chain joins TRBV18 and TRBJ1-1; perhaps TRBD1 as D (6 bases). Germline CDR1 and CDR2: KGHSH and LQKENI. The length of the CDR3 is 18 residues. Trimming removed 1 base at V and 1 base at J, with 19 bases between. CDR3 bases: TGTGCCAGCTCACCACAGGGACATACTTTCCCTCAGAACACTGAAGCTTTCTTT. Translation gives CASSPQGHTFPQNTEAFF. The complete variable domain, with remaining parts taken from reference TRBV18 and TRBJ1-1, reads NAGVMQNPRHLVRRRGQEARLRCSPMKGHSHVYWYRQLPEEGLKFMVYLQKENIIDESGMPKERFSAEFPKEGPSILRIQQVVRGDSAAYFCASSPQGHTFPQNTEAFFGQGTRLTVV.

This chain joins TRBV9 and TRBJ2-1; 9 positions match TRBD2. The V gene's germline CDR1 is SGDLS and CDR2 YYNGEE. The CDR3 loop spans 14 amino acids. After removal of 2 bases from V and 7 bases from J, the junction contained 4 bases not matched to a gene. DNA of the CDR3: TGTGCCAGCAGCGTTCGCGGGGGGGCGAATGAGCAGTTCTTC. Translating gives CASSVRGGANEQFF.

This clone showed up just a few times. The genes are TRBV7-2 and TRBJ2-5, with D perhaps matching TRBD2 (7 bases). Trimming pared 5 bases from V and 3 bases from J, leaving 25 bases between. Germline CDR1 is SGHTA and CDR2 is FQGNSA. CDR3 size: 18 residues. The CDR3 loop reads CASSRRGGGGVTKETQYF. CDR3 nucleotide sequence: TGTGCCAGCAGCAGAAGAGGTGGAGGGGGGGTCACAAAAGAGACCCAGTACTTC. Full variable domain (rest looked up from reference TRBV7-2 and TRBJ2-5): GAGVSQSPSNKVTEKGKDVELRCDPISGHTALYWYRQSLGQGLEFLIYFQGNSAPDKSGLPSDRFSAERTGGSVSTLTIQRTQQEDSAVYLCASSRRGGGGVTKETQYFGPGTRLLVL.

The chain combines TRBV7-2 with TRBJ1-5; D not resolved. The V and J ends lost 1 base and 6 bases respectively, with 13 bases between them. The CDR3 length is 15 residues. The germline CDR1 and CDR2 sequences are SGHTA and FQGNSA. The CDR3: CASSLDSGRSQPQHF. In DNA form, the CDR3 reads TGTGCCAGCAGCTTAGATTCGGGGAGAAGTCAGCCCCAGCATTTT.